This T cell receptor (beta chain) was profiled in a study of cytomegalovirus exposure and HLA in healthy donors. As regards this clone: Its antigen is unidentified.

Amplification used 60 Vbeta primers and 13 Jbeta primers. The table came from immunoSEQ multiplex PCR; TCRdb's copy has only in-frame clones and leaves some out. The table lists 150,000 to 200,000 clones, roughly three quarters of them singletons. With 3 bases removed from V and 6 bases from J, the gap between germline ends came to 10 bases. This CDR3 region has 13 residues. Germline loops: CDR1 LGHNT, CDR2 FRNRAP. Study findings and constraints: A reported reduction in N-insertions relative to the approximately 670-donor mean was seen in an Asian-associated ancestry cluster in a later analysis.

The source material was PBMCs. The chain is built from TRBV12-5 and TRBJ2-3; D remains unclear. The TCR sequence derives from a woman aged 50 to 60 in good health and CMV-seropositive. For the CDR3, the DNA is TGTGCTAGTGGTTTTTCGGGTCCCGATACGCAGTATTTT. Its protein product is CASGFSGPDTQYF.